This T cell receptor (beta chain) was obtained from a study of human CD8 memory T cell subsets. CDR1 and CDR2 from the germline V gene are SQVTM and ANQGSEA. The CDR3 contains 13 residues. TCR beta was sequenced from UMI-tagged 5' RACE libraries. TCRdb re-called the 5' RACE reads, yielding one record per CDR3 amino acid sequence without DNA. The table for this sample gives under 20,000 distinct CDR3 sequences. Points from the study as a whole: Chao1 estimates suggested stem-like memory T cells were more diverse than precursor exhausted T cells.

Considering frequency, this clonotype is medium-sized (0.01 to 0.1%). Its antigen remains unidentified. The rearrangement joins TRBV29-1 to TRBJ2-1; the TCRdb call, TRBD1, lacks DNA for checking. The sequenced sample consisted of CD8+ T cells from PBMCs. The source of this sequence is a human donor in good health. The CDR3: CSVAGTHYNEQFF.